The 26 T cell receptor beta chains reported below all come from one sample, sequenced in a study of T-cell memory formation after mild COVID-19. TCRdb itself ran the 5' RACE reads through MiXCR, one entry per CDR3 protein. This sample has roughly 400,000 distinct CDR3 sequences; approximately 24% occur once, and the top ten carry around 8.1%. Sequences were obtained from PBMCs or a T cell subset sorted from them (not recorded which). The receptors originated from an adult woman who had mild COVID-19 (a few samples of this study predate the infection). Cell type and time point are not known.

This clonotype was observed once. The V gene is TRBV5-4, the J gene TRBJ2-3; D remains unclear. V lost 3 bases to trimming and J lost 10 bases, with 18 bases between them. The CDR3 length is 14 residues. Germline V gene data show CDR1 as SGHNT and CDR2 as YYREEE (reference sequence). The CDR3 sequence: CASSSLARAEPQYF. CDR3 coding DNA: TGTGCCAGCAGCTCCCTCGCTCGGGCGGAGCCGCAGTATTTT.

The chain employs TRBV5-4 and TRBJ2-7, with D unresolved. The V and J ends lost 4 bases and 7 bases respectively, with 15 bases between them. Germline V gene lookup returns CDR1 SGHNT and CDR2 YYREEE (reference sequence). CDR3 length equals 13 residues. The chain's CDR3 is CASSTPGSLEQYF. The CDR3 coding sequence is TGTGCCAGCAGCACCCCGGGCAGCCTGGAGCAGTACTTC. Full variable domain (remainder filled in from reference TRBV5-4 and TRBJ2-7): ETGVTQSPTHLIKTRGQQVTLRCSSQSGHNTVSWYQQALGQGPQFIFQYYREEENGRGNFPPRFSGLQFPNYSSELNVNALELDDSALYLCASSTPGSLEQYFGPGTRLTVT.

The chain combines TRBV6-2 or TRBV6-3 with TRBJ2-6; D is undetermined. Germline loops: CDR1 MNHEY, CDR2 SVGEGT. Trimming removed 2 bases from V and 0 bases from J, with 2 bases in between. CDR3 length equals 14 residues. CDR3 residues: CASSYSSGANVLTF. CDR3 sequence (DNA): TGTGCCAGCAGTTACAGCTCTGGGGCCAACGTCCTGACTTTC.

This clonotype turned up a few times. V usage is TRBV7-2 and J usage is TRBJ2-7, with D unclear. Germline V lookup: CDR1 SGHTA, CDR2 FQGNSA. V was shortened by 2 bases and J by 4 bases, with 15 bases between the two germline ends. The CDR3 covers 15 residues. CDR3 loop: CASSLWSQARYEQYF. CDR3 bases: TGTGCCAGCAGCTTATGGTCGCAGGCCCGATACGAGCAGTACTTC.

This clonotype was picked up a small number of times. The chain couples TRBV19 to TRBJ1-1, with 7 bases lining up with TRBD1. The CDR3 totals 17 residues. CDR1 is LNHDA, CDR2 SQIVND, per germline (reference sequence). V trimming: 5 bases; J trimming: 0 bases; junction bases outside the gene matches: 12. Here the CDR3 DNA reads TGTGCCAGTAGTCTCTTACCGGGACAGCGGATGAACACTGAAGCTTTCTTT. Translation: CASSLLPGQRMNTEAFF.

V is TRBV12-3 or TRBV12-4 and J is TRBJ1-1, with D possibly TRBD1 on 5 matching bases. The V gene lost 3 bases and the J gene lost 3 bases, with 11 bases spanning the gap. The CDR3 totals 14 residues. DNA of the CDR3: TGTGCCAGCAGTTTCCCCCCAGGGTACACTGAAGCTTTCTTT. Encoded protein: CASSFPPGYTEAFF.

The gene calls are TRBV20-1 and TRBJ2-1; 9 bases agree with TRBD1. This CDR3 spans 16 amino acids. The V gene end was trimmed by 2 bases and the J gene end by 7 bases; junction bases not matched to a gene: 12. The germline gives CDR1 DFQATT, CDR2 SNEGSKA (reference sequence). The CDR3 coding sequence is TGCAGTGCTAGACCATCGGACAGGGGAATTGGAAATGAGCAGTTCTTC. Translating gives CSARPSDRGIGNEQFF.

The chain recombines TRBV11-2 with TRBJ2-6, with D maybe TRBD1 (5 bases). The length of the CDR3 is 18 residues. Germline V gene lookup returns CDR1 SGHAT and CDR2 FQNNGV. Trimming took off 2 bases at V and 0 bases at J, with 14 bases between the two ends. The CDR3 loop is CASSLNIGASSGANVLTF. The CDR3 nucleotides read TGTGCCAGCAGCTTAAATATAGGGGCCTCCTCTGGGGCCAACGTCCTGACTTTC.

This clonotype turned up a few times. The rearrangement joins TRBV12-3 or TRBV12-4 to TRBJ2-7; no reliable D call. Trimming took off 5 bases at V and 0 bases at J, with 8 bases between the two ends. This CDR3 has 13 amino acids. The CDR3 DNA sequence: TGTGCCAGCAGTAACCGGGTCTCCTACGAGCAGTACTTC. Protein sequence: CASSNRVSYEQYF.

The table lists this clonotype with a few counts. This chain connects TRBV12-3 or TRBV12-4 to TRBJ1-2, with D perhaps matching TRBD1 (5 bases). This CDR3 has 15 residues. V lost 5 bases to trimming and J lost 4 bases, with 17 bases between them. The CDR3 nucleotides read TGTGCCAGCAGTCTACCGGGACGAATAGGCTATGGCTACACCTTC. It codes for CASSLPGRIGYGYTF.

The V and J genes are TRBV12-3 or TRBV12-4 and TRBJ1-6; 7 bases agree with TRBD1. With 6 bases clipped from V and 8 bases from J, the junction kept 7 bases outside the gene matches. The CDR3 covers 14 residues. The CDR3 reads CASSRGTDYSPLHF. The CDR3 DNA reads TGTGCCAGCAGCCGGGGGACAGATTATTCACCCCTCCACTTT.

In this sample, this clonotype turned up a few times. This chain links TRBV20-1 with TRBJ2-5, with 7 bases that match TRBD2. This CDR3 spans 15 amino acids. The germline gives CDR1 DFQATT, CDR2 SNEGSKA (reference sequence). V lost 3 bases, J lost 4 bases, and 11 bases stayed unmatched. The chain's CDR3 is CSASGQRTRGETQYF. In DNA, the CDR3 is TGCAGTGCTAGTGGCCAGCGGACTAGGGGAGAGACCCAGTACTTC.

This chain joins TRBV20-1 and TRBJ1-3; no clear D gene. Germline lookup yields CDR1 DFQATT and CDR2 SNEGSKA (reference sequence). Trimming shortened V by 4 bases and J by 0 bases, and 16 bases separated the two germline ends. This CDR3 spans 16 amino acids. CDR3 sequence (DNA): TGCAGTGCTAAGGTCCCGGAAACAGCCTCTGGAAACACCATATATTTT. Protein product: CSAKVPETASGNTIYF.

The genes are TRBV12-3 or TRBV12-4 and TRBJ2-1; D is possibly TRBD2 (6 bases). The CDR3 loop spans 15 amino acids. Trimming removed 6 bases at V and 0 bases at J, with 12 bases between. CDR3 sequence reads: CASRIAESSYNEQFF. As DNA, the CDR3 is TGTGCCAGCAGGATAGCGGAGAGCTCCTACAATGAGCAGTTCTTC.

CDR3 DNA sequence: TGTGCCAGCAGCGCCCAAATCGGGAGACTCCTCACGTATTTT. Its protein product is CASSAQIGRLLTYF. The chain is built from TRBV11-2 and TRBJ2-3, with D possibly TRBD2 on 6 matching bases. Germline CDR1 reads SGHAT; CDR2 reads FQNNGV. V was cut by 5 bases and J by 14 bases, with 23 bases left in between. The length of the CDR3 is 14 residues. Supplemented by reference TRBV11-2 and TRBJ2-3, the full variable domain reads EAGVAQSPRYKIIEKRQSVAFWCNPISGHATLYWYQQILGQGPKLLIQFQNNGVVDDSQLPKDRFSAERLKGVDSTLKIQPAKLEDSAVYLCASSAQIGRLLTYFGPGTRLTVL.

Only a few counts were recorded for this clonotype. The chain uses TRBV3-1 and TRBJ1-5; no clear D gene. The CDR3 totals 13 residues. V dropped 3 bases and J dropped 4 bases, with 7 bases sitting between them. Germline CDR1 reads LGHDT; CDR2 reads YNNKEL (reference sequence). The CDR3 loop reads CASSQMGNQPQHF. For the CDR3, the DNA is TGTGCCAGCAGCCAGATGGGGAATCAGCCCCAGCATTTT.

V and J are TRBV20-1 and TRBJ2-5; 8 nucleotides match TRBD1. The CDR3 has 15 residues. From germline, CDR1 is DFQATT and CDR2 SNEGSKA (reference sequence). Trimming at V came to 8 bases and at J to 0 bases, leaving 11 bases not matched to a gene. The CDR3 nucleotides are TGCAGTTCCTACCCGACAGGGGAGTACCAAGAGACCCAGTACTTC. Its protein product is CSSYPTGEYQETQYF.

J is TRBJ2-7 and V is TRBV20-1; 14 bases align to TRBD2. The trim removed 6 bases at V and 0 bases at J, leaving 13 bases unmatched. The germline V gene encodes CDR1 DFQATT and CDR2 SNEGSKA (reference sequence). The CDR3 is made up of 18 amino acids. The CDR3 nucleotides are TGCAGTGCCCGAGGACTAGCGGGAGGCCTCAGCACCTCCTACGAGCAGTACTTC. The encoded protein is CSARGLAGGLSTSYEQYF.

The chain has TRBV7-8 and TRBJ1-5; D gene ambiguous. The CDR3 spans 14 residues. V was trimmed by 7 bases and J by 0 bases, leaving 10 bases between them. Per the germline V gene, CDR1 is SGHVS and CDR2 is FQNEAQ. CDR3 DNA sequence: TGTGCCAGCACCGCGGGCCATAGCAATCAGCCCCAGCATTTT. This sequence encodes CASTAGHSNQPQHF.

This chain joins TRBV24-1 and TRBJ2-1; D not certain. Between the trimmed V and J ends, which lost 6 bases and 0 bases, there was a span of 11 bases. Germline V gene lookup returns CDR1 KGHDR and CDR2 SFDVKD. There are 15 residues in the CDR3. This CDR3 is CATSQAGSSYNEQFF. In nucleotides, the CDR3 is TGTGCCACCAGTCAGGCAGGAAGCTCCTACAATGAGCAGTTCTTC.

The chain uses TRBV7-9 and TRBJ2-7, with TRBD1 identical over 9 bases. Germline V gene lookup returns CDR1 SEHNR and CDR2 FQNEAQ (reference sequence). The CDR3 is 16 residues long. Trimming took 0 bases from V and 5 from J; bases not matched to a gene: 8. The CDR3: CASSLAFGTGLHEQYF. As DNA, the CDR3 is TGTGCCAGCAGCTTAGCATTCGGGACAGGGCTCCACGAGCAGTACTTC. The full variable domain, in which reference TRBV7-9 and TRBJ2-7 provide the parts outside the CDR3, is DTGVSQNPRHKITKRGQNVTFRCDPISEHNRLYWYRQTLGQGPEFLTYFQNEAQLEKSRLLSDRFSAERPKGSFSTLEIQRTEQGDSAMYLCASSLAFGTGLHEQYFGPGTRLTVT.

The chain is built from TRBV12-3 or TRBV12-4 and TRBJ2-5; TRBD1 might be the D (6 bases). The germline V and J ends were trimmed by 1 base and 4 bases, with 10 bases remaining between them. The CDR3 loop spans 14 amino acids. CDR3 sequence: CASSLVQGRETQYF. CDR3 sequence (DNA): TGTGCCAGCAGTTTAGTTCAGGGGAGAGAGACCCAGTACTTC.

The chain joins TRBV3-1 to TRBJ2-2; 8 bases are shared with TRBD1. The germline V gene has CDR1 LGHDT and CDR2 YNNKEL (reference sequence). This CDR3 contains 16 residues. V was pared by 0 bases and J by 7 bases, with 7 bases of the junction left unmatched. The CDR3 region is CASSQDRRQGHGELFF. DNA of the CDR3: TGTGCCAGCAGCCAAGATCGGCGACAGGGGCACGGGGAGCTGTTTTTT.

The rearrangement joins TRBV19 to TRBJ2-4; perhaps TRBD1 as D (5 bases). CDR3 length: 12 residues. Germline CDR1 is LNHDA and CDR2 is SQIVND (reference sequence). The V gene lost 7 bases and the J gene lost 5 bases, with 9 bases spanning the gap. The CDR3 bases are TGTGCCAGTACTGGCAGGGAAAACATTCAGTACTTC. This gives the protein CASTGRENIQYF.

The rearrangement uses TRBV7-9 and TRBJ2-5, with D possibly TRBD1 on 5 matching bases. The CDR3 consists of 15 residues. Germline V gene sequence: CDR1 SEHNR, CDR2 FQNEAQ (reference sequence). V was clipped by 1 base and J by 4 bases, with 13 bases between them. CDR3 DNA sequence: TGTGCCAGCAGCTTAGAAGTACAGGTCGGAGAGACCCAGTACTTC. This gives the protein CASSLEVQVGETQYF.

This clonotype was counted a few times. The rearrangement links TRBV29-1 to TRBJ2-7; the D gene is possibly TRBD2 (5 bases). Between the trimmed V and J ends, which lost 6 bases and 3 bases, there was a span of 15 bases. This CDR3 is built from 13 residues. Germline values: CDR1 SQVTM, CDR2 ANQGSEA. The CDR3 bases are TGCAGCGTACTAGGTAGCGTAGGCTACGAGCAGTACTTC. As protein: CSVLGSVGYEQYF.